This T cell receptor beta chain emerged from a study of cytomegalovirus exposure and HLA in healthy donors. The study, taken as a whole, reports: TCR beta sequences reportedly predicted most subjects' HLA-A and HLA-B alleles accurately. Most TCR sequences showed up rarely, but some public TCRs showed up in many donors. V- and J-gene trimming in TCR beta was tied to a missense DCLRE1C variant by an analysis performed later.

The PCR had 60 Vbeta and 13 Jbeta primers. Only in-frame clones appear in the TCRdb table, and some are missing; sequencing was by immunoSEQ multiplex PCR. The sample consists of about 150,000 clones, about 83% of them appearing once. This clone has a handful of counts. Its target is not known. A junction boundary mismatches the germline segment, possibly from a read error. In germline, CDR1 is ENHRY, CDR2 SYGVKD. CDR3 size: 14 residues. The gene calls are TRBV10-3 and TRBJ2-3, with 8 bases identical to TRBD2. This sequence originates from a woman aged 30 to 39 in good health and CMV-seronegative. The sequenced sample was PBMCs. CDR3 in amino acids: CASSPGGPTDTQYF. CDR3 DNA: TGTGCCAGCAGTCCGGGGGGGCCGACAGATACGCAGTATTTT.